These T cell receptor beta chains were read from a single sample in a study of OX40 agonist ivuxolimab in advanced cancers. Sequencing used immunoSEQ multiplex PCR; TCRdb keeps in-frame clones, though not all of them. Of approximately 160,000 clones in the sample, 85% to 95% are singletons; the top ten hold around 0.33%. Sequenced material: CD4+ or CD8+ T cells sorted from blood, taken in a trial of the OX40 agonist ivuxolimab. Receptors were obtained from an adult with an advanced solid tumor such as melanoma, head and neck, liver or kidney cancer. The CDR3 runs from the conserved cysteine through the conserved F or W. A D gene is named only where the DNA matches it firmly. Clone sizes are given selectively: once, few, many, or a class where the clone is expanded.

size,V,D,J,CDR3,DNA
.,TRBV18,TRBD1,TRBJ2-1,CASSPLGTGNSYNEQFF,TGTGCCAGCTCACCACTGGGGACAGGGAACTCCTACAATGAGCAGTTCTTC
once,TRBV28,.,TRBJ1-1,CASSLLQGSGDTEAFF,TGTGCCAGCAGTTTACTACAGGGAAGTGGGGACACTGAAGCTTTCTTT
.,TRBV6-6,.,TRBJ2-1,CASSYRPSDEQFF,TGTGCCAGCAGTTACAGACCGTCCGATGAGCAGTTCTTC
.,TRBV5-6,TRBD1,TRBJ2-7,CASSPGTAYEQYF,TGTGCCAGCAGCCCAGGGACAGCCTACGAGCAGTACTTC
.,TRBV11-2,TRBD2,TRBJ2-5,CASSSRTSGGAAQETQYF,TGTGCCAGCAGCTCCAGGACTAGCGGGGGGGCGGCACAAGAGACCCAGTACTTC
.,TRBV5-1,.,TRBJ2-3,CASNGAWGTDTQYF,TGCGCCAGCAACGGGGCGTGGGGCACAGATACGCAGTATTTT
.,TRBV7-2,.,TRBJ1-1,CASSPSGDFSYTEAFF,TGTGCCAGCAGCCCCTCCGGAGATTTCTCCTACACTGAAGCTTTCTTT
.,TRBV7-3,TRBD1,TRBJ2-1,CASSQLPPAGTGASGEQFF,TGTGCCAGCAGCCAATTACCCCCCGCCGGGACAGGGGCTAGTGGTGAGCAGTTCTTC
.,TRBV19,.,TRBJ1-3,CASTPGAAGNTIYF,TGTGCCAGTACCCCGGGGGCCGCTGGAAACACCATATATTTT
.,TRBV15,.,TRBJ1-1,CATRLGSDTEAFF,TGTGCCACCAGGTTGGGGTCGGACACTGAAGCTTTCTTT
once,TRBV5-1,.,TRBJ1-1,CASSLDRARGKAFF,TGCGCCAGCAGCTTGGACAGGGCCCGGGGCAAAGCTTTCTTT
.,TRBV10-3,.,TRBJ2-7,CAISPDGNYEQYF,TGTGCCATCAGCCCGGACGGGAACTACGAGCAGTACTTC
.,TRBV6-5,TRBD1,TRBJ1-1,CASRQPGTANTEAFF,TGTGCCAGCAGACAACCGGGGACAGCGAACACTGAAGCTTTCTTT
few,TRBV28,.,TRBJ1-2,CALRAGYGYTF,TGTGCGCTACGGGCCGGCTATGGCTACACCTTC
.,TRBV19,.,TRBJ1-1,CASTSEVELKAFF,TGTGCCAGTACCTCGGAAGTAGAGCTTAAAGCTTTCTTT
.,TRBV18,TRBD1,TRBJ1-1,CASSLGQSTEAFF,TGTGCCAGCTCACTGGGACAGAGCACTGAAGCTTTCTTT
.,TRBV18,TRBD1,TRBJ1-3,CASSPQPGQGVSGNTIYF,TGTGCCAGCTCACCTCAGCCGGGACAGGGGGTATCTGGAAACACCATATATTTT
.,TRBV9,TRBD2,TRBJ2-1,CASSSPGTRGVEQFF,TGTGCCAGCAGCTCTCCTGGGACTAGGGGTGTTGAGCAGTTCTTC
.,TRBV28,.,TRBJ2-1,CASSSGASQSSYNEQFF,TGTGCCAGCAGTTCCGGGGCGTCCCAGAGCTCCTACAATGAGCAGTTCTTC
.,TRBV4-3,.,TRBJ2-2,CASSQGGGTGELFF,TGCGCCAGCAGCCAGGGGGGTGGCACCGGGGAGCTGTTTTTT
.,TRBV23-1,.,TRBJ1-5,CASSQFIIGRDQPQHF,TGCGCCAGCAGTCAATTTATTATTGGCAGGGATCAGCCCCAGCATTTT
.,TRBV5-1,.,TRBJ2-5,CASSLQQQETQYF,TGCGCCAGCAGCCTCCAACAGCAAGAGACCCAGTACTTC
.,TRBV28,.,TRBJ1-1,CASSSSGRMNTEAFF,TGTGCCAGCAGTTCATCGGGACGGATGAACACTGAAGCTTTCTTT
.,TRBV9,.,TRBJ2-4,CASSPQWGSLSSKAKNIQYF,TGTGCCAGCAGCCCTCAGTGGGGGAGTTTAAGCTCCAAAGCCAAAAACATTCAGTACTTC
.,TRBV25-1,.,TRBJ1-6,CASSEFDGSYNSPLHF,TGTGCCAGCAGTGAATTCGACGGCTCCTATAATTCACCCCTCCACTTT
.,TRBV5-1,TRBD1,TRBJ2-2,CASTLQGVDTGELFF,TGCGCCAGCACTTTACAGGGGGTTGACACCGGGGAGCTGTTTTTT